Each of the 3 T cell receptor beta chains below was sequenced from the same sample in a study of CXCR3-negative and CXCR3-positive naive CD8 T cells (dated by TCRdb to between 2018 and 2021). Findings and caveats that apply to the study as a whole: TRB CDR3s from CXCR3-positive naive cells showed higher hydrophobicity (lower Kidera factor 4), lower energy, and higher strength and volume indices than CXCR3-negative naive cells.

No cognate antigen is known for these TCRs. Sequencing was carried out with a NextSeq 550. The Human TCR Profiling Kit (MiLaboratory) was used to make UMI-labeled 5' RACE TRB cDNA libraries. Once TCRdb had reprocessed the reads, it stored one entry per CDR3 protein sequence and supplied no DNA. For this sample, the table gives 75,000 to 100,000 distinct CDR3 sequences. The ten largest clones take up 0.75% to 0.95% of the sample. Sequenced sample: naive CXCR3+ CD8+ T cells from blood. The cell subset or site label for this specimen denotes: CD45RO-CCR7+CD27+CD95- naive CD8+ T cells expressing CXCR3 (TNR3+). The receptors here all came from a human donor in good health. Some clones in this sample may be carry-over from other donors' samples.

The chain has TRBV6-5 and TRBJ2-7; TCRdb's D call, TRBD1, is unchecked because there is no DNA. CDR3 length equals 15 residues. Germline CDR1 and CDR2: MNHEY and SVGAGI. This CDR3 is CASRTGTGKAYEQYF.

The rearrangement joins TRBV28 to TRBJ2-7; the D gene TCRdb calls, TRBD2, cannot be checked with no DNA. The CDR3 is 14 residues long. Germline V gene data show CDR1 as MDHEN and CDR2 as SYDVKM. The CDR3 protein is CASSWGLAGVEQYF. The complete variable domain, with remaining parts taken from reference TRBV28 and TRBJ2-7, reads DVKVTQSSRYLVKRTGEKVFLECVQDMDHENMFWYRQDPGLGLRLIYFSYDVKMKEKGDIPEGYSVSREKKERFSLILESASTNQTSMYLCASSWGLAGVEQYFGPGTRLTVT.

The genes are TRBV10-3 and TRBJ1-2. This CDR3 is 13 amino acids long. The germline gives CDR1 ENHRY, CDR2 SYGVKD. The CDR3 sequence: CAISESAGSGYTF.